A selection of T cell receptor beta chains follows, all from one sample in a study of shared clonotypes between healthy human individuals. Data came from immunoSEQ multiplex PCR; TCRdb stores just in-frame clones and leaves some out. The table shows around 2.3 million clones, with 90% to 97% occurring only once. Material for sequencing was naive CD4+ T cells sorted from blood. Receptor source: a man aged 18 to 30 in good health. The CDR3 runs from the conserved cysteine through the conserved F or W. A D gene is named only where the DNA matches it firmly. Only some rows state a clone size, as once, few, many or a class for expanded clones.

clone size: NA
CDR3 length: 8
V gene: TRBV20-1
D gene: NA
J gene: TRBJ1-1
CDR3 protein: CSSSGPDF
CDR3 DNA: TGCAGTTCATCCGGGCCCGATTTT

clone size: NA
CDR3 length: 15
V gene: TRBV28
D gene: NA
J gene: TRBJ1-2
CDR3 protein: CASSFVRQLSYGYTF
CDR3 DNA: TGTGCCAGCAGTTTTGTCCGGCAGCTCTCCTATGGCTACACCTTC

clone size: NA
CDR3 length: 17
V gene: TRBV11-2
D gene: NA
J gene: TRBJ2-4
CDR3 protein: CASSLSPNLLAKNIQYF
CDR3 DNA: TGTGCCAGCAGCTTATCTCCCAACCTATTAGCCAAAAACATTCAGTACTTC

clone size: NA
CDR3 length: 14
V gene: TRBV27
D gene: TRBD1
J gene: TRBJ2-7
CDR3 protein: CASSLGQGAGEQYF
CDR3 DNA: TGTGCCAGCAGTCTCGGACAGGGGGCCGGCGAGCAGTACTTC

clone size: NA
CDR3 length: 14
V gene: TRBV6-5
D gene: NA
J gene: TRBJ1-5
CDR3 protein: CASRPSGVNQPQHF
CDR3 DNA: TGTGCCAGCAGACCCTCAGGGGTCAATCAGCCCCAGCATTTT

clone size: NA
CDR3 length: 12
V gene: TRBV29-1
D gene: NA
J gene: TRBJ2-7
CDR3 protein: CSVEARDSYLYF
CDR3 DNA: TGCAGCGTTGAAGCTCGAGACAGTTACCTGTACTTC

clone size: NA
CDR3 length: 12
V gene: TRBV6-5
D gene: NA
J gene: TRBJ2-7
CDR3 protein: CASSSQPYEQYF
CDR3 DNA: TGTGCCAGCAGTTCCCAGCCGTACGAGCAGTACTTC

clone size: NA
CDR3 length: 15
V gene: TRBV5-4
D gene: TRBD2
J gene: TRBJ2-7
CDR3 protein: CASSLTSSGNYEQYF
CDR3 DNA: TGTGCCAGCAGCTTGACTTCTAGCGGAAACTACGAGCAGTACTTC

clone size: NA
CDR3 length: 11
V gene: TRBV9
D gene: NA
J gene: TRBJ1-5
CDR3 protein: CASSETRSRHF
CDR3 DNA: TGTGCCAGCAGTGAGACAAGGAGTAGGCATTTT

clone size: NA
CDR3 length: 15
V gene: TRBV28
D gene: TRBD1
J gene: TRBJ2-7
CDR3 protein: CASNRPGQGSYEQYF
CDR3 DNA: TGTGCCAGCAATCGGCCGGGACAGGGGTCTTACGAGCAGTACTTC

clone size: NA
CDR3 length: 14
V gene: TRBV27
D gene: TRBD2
J gene: TRBJ2-3
CDR3 protein: CASRTRWGLDTQYF
CDR3 DNA: TGTGCCAGCCGGACTAGGTGGGGATTAGATACGCAGTATTTT

clone size: NA
CDR3 length: 15
V gene: TRBV2
D gene: TRBD2
J gene: TRBJ2-3
CDR3 protein: CASRRSGIFTDTQYF
CDR3 DNA: TGTGCCAGCAGGCGGAGCGGGATCTTCACAGATACGCAGTATTTT

clone size: NA
CDR3 length: 15
V gene: TRBV5-6
D gene: NA
J gene: TRBJ2-1
CDR3 protein: CASSLLSTSYNEQFF
CDR3 DNA: TGTGCCAGCAGCTTGTTGTCTACCAGCTACAATGAGCAGTTCTTC

clone size: NA
CDR3 length: 16
V gene: TRBV30
D gene: NA
J gene: TRBJ1-3
CDR3 protein: CAWSVGWGPSGNTIYF
CDR3 DNA: TGTGCCTGGAGTGTAGGCTGGGGTCCCTCTGGAAACACCATATATTTT

clone size: once
CDR3 length: 14
V gene: TRBV4-3
D gene: NA
J gene: TRBJ1-1
CDR3 protein: CASSQETGNTEAFF
CDR3 DNA: TGCGCCAGCAGCCAAGAGACAGGTAACACTGAAGCTTTCTTT

clone size: NA
CDR3 length: 14
V gene: TRBV5-1
D gene: NA
J gene: TRBJ1-1
CDR3 protein: CASSLVGGDTEAFF
CDR3 DNA: TGCGCCAGCAGCTTGGTTGGGGGGGACACTGAAGCTTTCTTT

clone size: NA
CDR3 length: 16
V gene: TRBV19
D gene: TRBD2
J gene: TRBJ2-1
CDR3 protein: CASSILGIAGKGEQFF
CDR3 DNA: TGTGCCAGTAGTATCCTCGGGATAGCGGGGAAGGGTGAGCAGTTCTTC

clone size: NA
CDR3 length: 15
V gene: TRBV5-4
D gene: TRBD1
J gene: TRBJ2-2
CDR3 protein: CASSSDRVGIGELFF
CDR3 DNA: TGTGCCAGCAGCTCGGACAGGGTTGGTATCGGGGAGCTGTTTTTT

clone size: NA
CDR3 length: 16
V gene: TRBV30
D gene: NA
J gene: TRBJ1-1
CDR3 protein: CAWSPSRGAMNTEAFF
CDR3 DNA: TGTGCCTGGAGTCCTTCTAGGGGGGCGATGAACACTGAAGCTTTCTTT

clone size: NA
CDR3 length: 15
V gene: TRBV9
D gene: TRBD1
J gene: TRBJ1-2
CDR3 protein: CASSSLTGSQNGYTF
CDR3 DNA: TGTGCCAGCAGCTCTTTGACAGGGTCCCAAAATGGCTACACCTTC

clone size: NA
CDR3 length: 17
V gene: TRBV27
D gene: TRBD2
J gene: TRBJ2-7
CDR3 protein: CASSLSLDRLAGYEQYF
CDR3 DNA: TGTGCCAGCAGTTTATCCTTAGACCGGCTAGCGGGGTACGAGCAGTACTTC

clone size: NA
CDR3 length: 13
V gene: TRBV10-3
D gene: TRBD2
J gene: TRBJ2-5
CDR3 protein: CAISAAGAETQYF
CDR3 DNA: TGTGCCATCAGTGCAGCGGGAGCCGAGACCCAGTACTTC

clone size: once
CDR3 length: 14
V gene: TRBV5-6
D gene: TRBD1
J gene: TRBJ1-6
CDR3 protein: CASSFEDRDSPLHF
CDR3 DNA: TGTGCCAGCAGCTTCGAGGACAGGGATTCACCCCTCCACTTT

clone size: NA
CDR3 length: 15
V gene: TRBV19
D gene: NA
J gene: TRBJ2-3
CDR3 protein: CASSMGGRGEDTQYF
CDR3 DNA: TGTGCCAGTAGTATGGGTGGCAGGGGGGAAGATACGCAGTATTTT

clone size: NA
CDR3 length: 16
V gene: TRBV7-9
D gene: TRBD1
J gene: TRBJ1-4
CDR3 protein: CASSLETGMNNEKLFF
CDR3 DNA: TGTGCCAGCAGCTTAGAGACAGGGATGAATAATGAAAAACTGTTTTTT

clone size: once
CDR3 length: 14
V gene: TRBV18
D gene: NA
J gene: TRBJ2-1
CDR3 protein: CASSPQYQYNEQFF
CDR3 DNA: TGTGCCAGCTCACCACAGTACCAGTACAATGAGCAGTTCTTC

clone size: NA
CDR3 length: 13
V gene: TRBV30
D gene: NA
J gene: TRBJ2-5
CDR3 protein: CAWSRSGLETQYF
CDR3 DNA: TGTGCCTGGAGCAGATCCGGATTGGAGACCCAGTACTTC

clone size: NA
CDR3 length: 15
V gene: TRBV28
D gene: TRBD2
J gene: TRBJ2-7
CDR3 protein: CASSWPSGGNYEQYF
CDR3 DNA: TGTGCCAGCAGCTGGCCTAGCGGGGGAAACTACGAGCAGTACTTC

clone size: NA
CDR3 length: 15
V gene: TRBV4-2
D gene: TRBD2
J gene: TRBJ2-7
CDR3 protein: CASSQETSGGYEQYF
CDR3 DNA: TGTGCCAGCAGCCAGGAGACTAGCGGGGGGTACGAGCAGTACTTC

clone size: NA
CDR3 length: 15
V gene: TRBV5-1
D gene: NA
J gene: TRBJ2-2
CDR3 protein: CATSPGTVNTGELFF
CDR3 DNA: TGCGCCACCTCCCCGGGTACAGTGAACACCGGGGAGCTGTTTTTT

clone size: NA
CDR3 length: 15
V gene: TRBV5-4
D gene: NA
J gene: TRBJ2-5
CDR3 protein: CASSLARTQGGTQYF
CDR3 DNA: TGTGCCAGCAGCTTGGCTCGTACCCAGGGGGGGACCCAGTACTTC

clone size: NA
CDR3 length: 13
V gene: TRBV12-5
D gene: NA
J gene: TRBJ2-7
CDR3 protein: CASGPQGANEQYF
CDR3 DNA: TGTGCTAGTGGCCCCCAGGGTGCAAACGAGCAGTACTTC

clone size: NA
CDR3 length: 16
V gene: TRBV7-3
D gene: TRBD2
J gene: TRBJ2-1
CDR3 protein: CASSLLVSGVGNEQFF
CDR3 DNA: TGTGCCAGCAGCTTATTGGTCAGCGGGGTTGGGAATGAGCAGTTCTTC

clone size: NA
CDR3 length: 15
V gene: TRBV6-5
D gene: TRBD1
J gene: TRBJ1-1
CDR3 protein: CASSYRTGQWTEAFF
CDR3 DNA: TGTGCCAGCAGTTACAGGACAGGGCAGTGGACTGAAGCTTTCTTT

clone size: NA
CDR3 length: 13
V gene: TRBV2
D gene: TRBD1
J gene: TRBJ1-2
CDR3 protein: CASGGQANYGYTF
CDR3 DNA: TGTGCCAGCGGCGGACAGGCGAACTATGGCTACACCTTC

clone size: NA
CDR3 length: 13
V gene: TRBV14
D gene: NA
J gene: TRBJ2-7
CDR3 protein: CASSRASSYEQYF
CDR3 DNA: TGTGCCAGCAGCCGTGCGAGTTCCTACGAGCAGTACTTC

clone size: NA
CDR3 length: 16
V gene: TRBV25-1
D gene: TRBD2
J gene: TRBJ2-1
CDR3 protein: CASSEWVAGFYNEQFF
CDR3 DNA: TGTGCCAGCAGTGAATGGGTAGCGGGATTCTACAATGAGCAGTTCTTC

clone size: NA
CDR3 length: 14
V gene: TRBV5-5
D gene: TRBD2
J gene: TRBJ2-7
CDR3 protein: CASSVGTSSYEQYF
CDR3 DNA: TGTGCCAGCAGCGTCGGGACTAGCAGCTACGAGCAGTACTTC

clone size: NA
CDR3 length: 16
V gene: TRBV9
D gene: TRBD2
J gene: TRBJ2-2
CDR3 protein: CASSKGLAGEGGELFF
CDR3 DNA: TGTGCCAGCAGCAAGGGACTAGCGGGAGAAGGGGGGGAGCTGTTTTTT

clone size: NA
CDR3 length: 12
V gene: TRBV14
D gene: NA
J gene: TRBJ2-1
CDR3 protein: CASSPQAFEQFF
CDR3 DNA: TGTGCCAGCAGCCCCCAGGCGTTTGAGCAGTTCTTC

clone size: NA
CDR3 length: 16
V gene: TRBV2
D gene: TRBD1
J gene: TRBJ2-5
CDR3 protein: CASSGPGTGSQETQYF
CDR3 DNA: TGTGCCAGCAGTGGTCCCGGGACAGGGAGCCAAGAGACCCAGTACTTC

clone size: NA
CDR3 length: 14
V gene: TRBV6-1
D gene: TRBD2
J gene: TRBJ2-1
CDR3 protein: CASRTGTNYNEQFF
CDR3 DNA: TGTGCCAGCAGAACCGGGACTAACTACAATGAGCAGTTCTTC

clone size: NA
CDR3 length: 15
V gene: TRBV10-1
D gene: NA
J gene: TRBJ1-6
CDR3 protein: CASSGGVNHNSPLHF
CDR3 DNA: TGCGCCAGCAGTGGAGGGGTTAACCATAATTCACCCCTCCACTTT

clone size: NA
CDR3 length: 13
V gene: TRBV5-1
D gene: NA
J gene: TRBJ2-1
CDR3 protein: CASSFQGMNEQFF
CDR3 DNA: TGCGCCAGCAGCTTCCAGGGGATGAATGAGCAGTTCTTC

clone size: NA
CDR3 length: 16
V gene: TRBV7-2
D gene: TRBD2
J gene: TRBJ2-3
CDR3 protein: CASSLAGGVRTDTQYF
CDR3 DNA: TGTGCCAGCAGCTTAGCGGGGGGGGTGAGAACAGATACGCAGTATTTT

clone size: NA
CDR3 length: 14
V gene: TRBV30
D gene: NA
J gene: TRBJ1-6
CDR3 protein: CAWSGGVDNSPLHF
CDR3 DNA: TGTGCCTGGAGTGGAGGGGTTGATAATTCACCCCTCCACTTT

clone size: NA
CDR3 length: 14
V gene: TRBV29-1
D gene: TRBD1
J gene: TRBJ2-1
CDR3 protein: CSVGQVRAYNEQFF
CDR3 DNA: TGCAGCGTCGGACAGGTACGGGCCTACAATGAGCAGTTCTTC

clone size: NA
CDR3 length: 14
V gene: TRBV7-6
D gene: NA
J gene: TRBJ2-1
CDR3 protein: CASCPYPLHNEQFF
CDR3 DNA: TGTGCCAGCTGCCCCTATCCCCTTCACAATGAGCAGTTCTTC

clone size: NA
CDR3 length: 16
V gene: TRBV6-6
D gene: NA
J gene: TRBJ1-6
CDR3 protein: CASSYSMGDFGPPLHF
CDR3 DNA: TGTGCCAGCAGTTACTCGATGGGCGATTTCGGCCCACCCCTCCACTTT

clone size: NA
CDR3 length: 12
V gene: TRBV7-9
D gene: NA
J gene: TRBJ1-1
CDR3 protein: CASSREGTEAFF
CDR3 DNA: TGTGCCAGCAGCCGGGAGGGCACTGAAGCTTTCTTT

clone size: NA
CDR3 length: 15
V gene: TRBV9
D gene: TRBD1
J gene: TRBJ1-6
CDR3 protein: CASSPARQGFSPLHF
CDR3 DNA: TGTGCCAGCAGCCCAGCGAGACAGGGGTTTTCACCCCTCCACTTT

clone size: NA
CDR3 length: 15
V gene: TRBV6-5
D gene: NA
J gene: TRBJ2-3
CDR3 protein: CASSYSEGRTDTQYF
CDR3 DNA: TGTGCCAGCAGTTACTCTGAGGGTCGCACAGATACGCAGTATTTT

clone size: NA
CDR3 length: 13
V gene: TRBV10-3
D gene: NA
J gene: TRBJ2-4
CDR3 protein: CAISLGPKNIQYF
CDR3 DNA: TGTGCCATCAGCTTGGGACCCAAAAACATTCAGTACTTC

clone size: NA
CDR3 length: 16
V gene: TRBV28
D gene: NA
J gene: TRBJ2-4
CDR3 protein: CASSSYASADKNIQYF
CDR3 DNA: TGTGCCAGCAGTTCATACGCTTCGGCGGACAAAAACATTCAGTACTTC

clone size: once
CDR3 length: 14
V gene: TRBV10-3
D gene: NA
J gene: TRBJ2-2
CDR3 protein: CAISEPRVNGELFF
CDR3 DNA: TGTGCCATCAGTGAGCCCAGGGTTAACGGGGAGCTGTTTTTT